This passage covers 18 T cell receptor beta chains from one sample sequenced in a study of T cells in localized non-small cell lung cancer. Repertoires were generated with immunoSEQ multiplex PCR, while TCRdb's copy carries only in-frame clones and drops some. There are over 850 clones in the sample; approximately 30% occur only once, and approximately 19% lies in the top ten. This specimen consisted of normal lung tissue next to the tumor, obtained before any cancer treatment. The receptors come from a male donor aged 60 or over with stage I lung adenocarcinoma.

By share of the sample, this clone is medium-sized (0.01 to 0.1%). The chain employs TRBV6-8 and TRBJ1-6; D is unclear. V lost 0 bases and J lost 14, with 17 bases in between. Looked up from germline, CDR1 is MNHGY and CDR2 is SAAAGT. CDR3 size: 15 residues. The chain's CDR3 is CASSYSMQSPGTLHF. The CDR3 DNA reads TGTGCCAGCAGTTACTCGATGCAGAGCCCAGGAACCCTCCACTTT.

CDR3: CASSPPMDTQYF. The CDR3 DNA sequence: TGTGCCAGCTCACCACCGATGGATACGCAGTATTTT. The J gene is TRBJ2-3, the V gene TRBV18; D is undetermined. The CDR3 is made up of 12 amino acids. With 0 bases removed from V and 6 bases from J, the gap between germline ends came to 4 bases. CDR1 and CDR2 from the germline V gene are KGHSH and LQKENI.

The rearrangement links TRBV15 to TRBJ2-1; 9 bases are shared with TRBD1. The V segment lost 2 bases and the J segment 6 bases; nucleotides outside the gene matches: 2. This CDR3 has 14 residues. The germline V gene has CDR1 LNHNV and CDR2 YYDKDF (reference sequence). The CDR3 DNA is TGTGCCACCAGCAGACTGGGACAGGGCAATGAGCAGTTCTTC. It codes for CATSRLGQGNEQFF.

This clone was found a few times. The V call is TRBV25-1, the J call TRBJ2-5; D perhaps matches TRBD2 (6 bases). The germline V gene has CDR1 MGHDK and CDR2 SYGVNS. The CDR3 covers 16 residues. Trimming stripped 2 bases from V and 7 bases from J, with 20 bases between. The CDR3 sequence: CASSEGGLRGLGTQYF. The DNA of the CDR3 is TGTGCCAGCAGTGAAGGGGGACTGCGTGGGTTGGGGACCCAGTACTTC.

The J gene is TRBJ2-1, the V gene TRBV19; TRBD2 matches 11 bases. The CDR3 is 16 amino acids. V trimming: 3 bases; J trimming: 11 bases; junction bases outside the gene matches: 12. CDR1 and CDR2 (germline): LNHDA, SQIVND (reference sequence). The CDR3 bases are TGTGCCAGTAGTATCCCAGGGACTAGCGGTACAATGAAGCAGTTCTTC. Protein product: CASSIPGTSGTMKQFF.

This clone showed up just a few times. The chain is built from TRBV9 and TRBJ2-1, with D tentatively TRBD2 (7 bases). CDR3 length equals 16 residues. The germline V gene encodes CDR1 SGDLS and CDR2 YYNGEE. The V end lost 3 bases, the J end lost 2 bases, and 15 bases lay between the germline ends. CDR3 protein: CASSGLRGGAYNEQFF. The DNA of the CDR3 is TGTGCCAGCAGCGGCCTAAGAGGGGGGGCCTACAATGAGCAGTTCTTC.

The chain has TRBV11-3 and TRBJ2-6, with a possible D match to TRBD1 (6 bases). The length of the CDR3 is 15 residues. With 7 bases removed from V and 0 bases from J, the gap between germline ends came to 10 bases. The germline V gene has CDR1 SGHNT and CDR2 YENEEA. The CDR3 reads CASTRQVSGANVLTF. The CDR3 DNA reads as TGTGCCAGCACTAGACAGGTCTCTGGGGCCAACGTCCTGACTTTC.

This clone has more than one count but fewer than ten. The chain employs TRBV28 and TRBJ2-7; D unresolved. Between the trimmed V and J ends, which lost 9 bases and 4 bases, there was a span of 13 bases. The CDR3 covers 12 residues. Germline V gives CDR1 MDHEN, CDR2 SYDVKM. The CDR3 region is CASSQVGYEQYF. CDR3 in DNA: TGTGCCAGTAGCCAGGTGGGGTACGAGCAGTACTTC.

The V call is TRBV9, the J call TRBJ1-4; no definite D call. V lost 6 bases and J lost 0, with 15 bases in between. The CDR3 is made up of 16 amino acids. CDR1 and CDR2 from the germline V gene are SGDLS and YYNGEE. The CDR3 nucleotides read TGTGCCAGCATGTGCGACGGCTCCGCAACTAATGAAAAACTGTTTTTT. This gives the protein CASMCDGSATNEKLFF.

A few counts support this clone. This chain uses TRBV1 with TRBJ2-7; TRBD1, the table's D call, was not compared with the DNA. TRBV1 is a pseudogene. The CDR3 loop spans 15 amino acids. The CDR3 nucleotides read TGCGCCAGCAGCCTCGGACAGGGTAACTCCTACGAGCAGTACTTC. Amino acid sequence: CASSLGQGNSYEQYF.

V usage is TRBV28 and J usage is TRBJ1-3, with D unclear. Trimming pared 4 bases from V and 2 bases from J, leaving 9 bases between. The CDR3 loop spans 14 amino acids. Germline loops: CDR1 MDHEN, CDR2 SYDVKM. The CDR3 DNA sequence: TGTGCCAGCAGTTCCGCGTCCGCTGGAAACACCATATATTTT. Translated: CASSSASAGNTIYF.

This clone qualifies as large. CDR3 nucleotide sequence: TGTGCCAGCAGCCACACTTTGGCAGACTCCTACGAGCAGTACTTC. Translating it yields CASSHTLADSYEQYF. This chain uses TRBV9 with TRBJ2-7; no firm D call. V was trimmed by 4 bases and J by 0 bases, leaving 14 bases between them. The CDR3 is made up of 15 amino acids. CDR1 is SGDLS and CDR2 is YYNGEE in the germline V gene.

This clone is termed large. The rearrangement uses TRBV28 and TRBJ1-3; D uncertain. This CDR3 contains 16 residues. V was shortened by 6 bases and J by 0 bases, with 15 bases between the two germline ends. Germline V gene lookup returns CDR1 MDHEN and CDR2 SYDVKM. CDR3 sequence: CASRSDGLSSGNTIYF. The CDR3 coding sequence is TGTGCCAGCAGATCCGACGGATTAAGCTCTGGAAACACCATATATTTT.

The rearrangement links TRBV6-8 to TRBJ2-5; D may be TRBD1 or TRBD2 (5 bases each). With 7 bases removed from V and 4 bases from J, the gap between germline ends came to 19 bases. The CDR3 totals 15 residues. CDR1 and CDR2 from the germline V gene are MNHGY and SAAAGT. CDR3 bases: TGTGCCAGCACCCCCGCTCCCGGGGCCCGAGAGACCCAGTACTTC. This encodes CASTPAPGARETQYF.

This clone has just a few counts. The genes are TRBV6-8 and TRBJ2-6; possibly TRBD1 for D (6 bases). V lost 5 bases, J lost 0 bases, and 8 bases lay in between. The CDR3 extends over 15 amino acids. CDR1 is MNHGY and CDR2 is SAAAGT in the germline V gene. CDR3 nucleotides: TGTGCCAGCAGTGGCAGGGGCTCTGGGGCCAACGTCCTGACTTTC. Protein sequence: CASSGRGSGANVLTF.

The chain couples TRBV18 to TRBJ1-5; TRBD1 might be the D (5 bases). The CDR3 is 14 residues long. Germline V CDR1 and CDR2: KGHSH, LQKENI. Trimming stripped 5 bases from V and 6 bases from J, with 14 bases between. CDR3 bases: TGTGCCAGCTCAGGTGACAGTCGGGGTCAGCCCCAGCATTTT. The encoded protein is CASSGDSRGQPQHF.

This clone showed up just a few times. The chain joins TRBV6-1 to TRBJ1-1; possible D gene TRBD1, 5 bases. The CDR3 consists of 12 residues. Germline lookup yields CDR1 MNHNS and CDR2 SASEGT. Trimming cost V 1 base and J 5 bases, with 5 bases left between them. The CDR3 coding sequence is TGTGCCAGCAGTGAAGGACAGACTGAAGCTTTCTTT. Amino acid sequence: CASSEGQTEAFF.

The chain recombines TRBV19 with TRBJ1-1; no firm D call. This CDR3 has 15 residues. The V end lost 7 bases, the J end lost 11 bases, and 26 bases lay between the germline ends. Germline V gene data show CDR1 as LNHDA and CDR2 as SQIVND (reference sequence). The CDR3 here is CASKFQYGFIGSAFF. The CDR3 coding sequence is TGTGCCAGTAAGTTCCAGTATGGTTTTATTGGGTCGGCTTTCTTT.